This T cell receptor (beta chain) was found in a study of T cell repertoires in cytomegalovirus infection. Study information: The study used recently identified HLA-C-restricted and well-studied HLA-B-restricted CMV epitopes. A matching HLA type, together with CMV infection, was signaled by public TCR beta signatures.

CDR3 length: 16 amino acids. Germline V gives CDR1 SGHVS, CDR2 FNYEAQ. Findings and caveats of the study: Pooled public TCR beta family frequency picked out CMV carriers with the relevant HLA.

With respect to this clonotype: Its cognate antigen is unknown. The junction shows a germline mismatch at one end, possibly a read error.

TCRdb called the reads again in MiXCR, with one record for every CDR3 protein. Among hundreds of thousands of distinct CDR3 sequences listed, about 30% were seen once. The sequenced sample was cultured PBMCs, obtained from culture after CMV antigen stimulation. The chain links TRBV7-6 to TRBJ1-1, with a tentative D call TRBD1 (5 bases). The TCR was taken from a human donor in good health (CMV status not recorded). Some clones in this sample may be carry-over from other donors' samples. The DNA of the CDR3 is TGCCTATCCCCTTATTATCCAGGGAACAGTGTCGCTGAAGCTTTCTTT. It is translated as CLSPYYPGNSVAEAFF.